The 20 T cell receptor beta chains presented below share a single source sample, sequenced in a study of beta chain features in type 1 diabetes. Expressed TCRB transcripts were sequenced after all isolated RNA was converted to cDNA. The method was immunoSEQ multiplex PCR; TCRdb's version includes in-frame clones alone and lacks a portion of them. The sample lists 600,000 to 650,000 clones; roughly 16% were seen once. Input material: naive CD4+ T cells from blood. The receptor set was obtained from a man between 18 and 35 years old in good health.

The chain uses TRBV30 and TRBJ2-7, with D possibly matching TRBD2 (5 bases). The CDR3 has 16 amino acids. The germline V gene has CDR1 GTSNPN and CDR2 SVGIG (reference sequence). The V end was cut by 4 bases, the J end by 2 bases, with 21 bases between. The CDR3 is CAWTSRGWQQTYEQYF. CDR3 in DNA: TGTGCCTGGACTTCCCGGGGTTGGCAGCAAACCTACGAGCAGTACTTC.

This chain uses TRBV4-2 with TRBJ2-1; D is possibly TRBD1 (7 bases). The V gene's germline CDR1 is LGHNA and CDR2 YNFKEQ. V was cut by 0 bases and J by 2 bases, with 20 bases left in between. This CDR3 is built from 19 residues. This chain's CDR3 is CASSQDRLSARGAYNEQFF. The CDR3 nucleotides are TGTGCCAGCAGCCAAGATCGATTATCCGCCAGGGGGGCCTACAATGAGCAGTTCTTC.

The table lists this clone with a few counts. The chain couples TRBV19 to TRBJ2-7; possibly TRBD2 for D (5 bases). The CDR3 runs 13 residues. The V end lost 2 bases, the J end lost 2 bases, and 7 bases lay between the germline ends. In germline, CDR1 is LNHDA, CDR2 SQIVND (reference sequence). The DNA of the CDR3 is TGTGCCAGTAGTATACAACTAGCCTACGAGCAGTACTTC. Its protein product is CASSIQLAYEQYF.

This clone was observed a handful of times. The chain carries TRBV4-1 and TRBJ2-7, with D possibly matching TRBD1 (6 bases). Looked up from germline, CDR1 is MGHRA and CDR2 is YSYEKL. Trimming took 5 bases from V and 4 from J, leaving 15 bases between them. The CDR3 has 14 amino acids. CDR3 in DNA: TGCGCCAGCAGCTCTCAGGGGCCCCAATACGAGCAGTACTTC. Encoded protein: CASSSQGPQYEQYF.

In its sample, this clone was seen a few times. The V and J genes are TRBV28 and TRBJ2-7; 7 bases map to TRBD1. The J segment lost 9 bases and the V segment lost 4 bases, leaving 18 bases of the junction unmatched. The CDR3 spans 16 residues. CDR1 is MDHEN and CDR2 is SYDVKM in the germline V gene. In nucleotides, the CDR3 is TGTGCCAGCAGTTCCCCGGGACAGCGATCCCATATAGTGCAGTACTTC. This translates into CASSSPGQRSHIVQYF. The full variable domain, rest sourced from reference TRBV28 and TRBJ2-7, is DVKVTQSSRYLVKRTGEKVFLECVQDMDHENMFWYRQDPGLGLRLIYFSYDVKMKEKGDIPEGYSVSREKKERFSLILESASTNQTSMYLCASSSPGQRSHIVQYFGPGTRLTVT.

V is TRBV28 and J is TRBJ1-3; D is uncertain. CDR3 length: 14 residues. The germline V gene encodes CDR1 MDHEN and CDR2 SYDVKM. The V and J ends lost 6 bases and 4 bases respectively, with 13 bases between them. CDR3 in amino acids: CASRMGFWGNTIYF. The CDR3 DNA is TGTGCCAGCAGGATGGGCTTCTGGGGAAACACCATATATTTT.

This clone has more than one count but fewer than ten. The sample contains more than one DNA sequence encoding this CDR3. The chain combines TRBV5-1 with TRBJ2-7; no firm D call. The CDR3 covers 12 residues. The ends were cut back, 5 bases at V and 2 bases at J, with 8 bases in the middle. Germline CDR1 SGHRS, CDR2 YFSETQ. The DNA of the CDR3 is TGCGCCAGCAGTACTGGGGCCTACGAGCAGTACTTC. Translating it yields CASSTGAYEQYF.

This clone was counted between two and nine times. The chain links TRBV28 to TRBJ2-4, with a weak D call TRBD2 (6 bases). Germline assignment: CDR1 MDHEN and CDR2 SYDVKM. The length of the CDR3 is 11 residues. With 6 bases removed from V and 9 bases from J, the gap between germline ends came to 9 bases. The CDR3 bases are TGTGCCAGCAGGGGGGGAGGCATTCAGTACTTC. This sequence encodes CASRGGGIQYF.

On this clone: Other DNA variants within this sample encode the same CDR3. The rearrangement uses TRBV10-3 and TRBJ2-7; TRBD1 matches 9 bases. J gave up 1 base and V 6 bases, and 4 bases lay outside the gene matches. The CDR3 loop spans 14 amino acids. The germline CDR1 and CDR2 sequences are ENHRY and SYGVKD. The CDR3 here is CAISGTGRSYEQYF. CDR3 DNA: TGTGCCATCAGCGGGACAGGGAGGTCCTACGAGCAGTACTTC.

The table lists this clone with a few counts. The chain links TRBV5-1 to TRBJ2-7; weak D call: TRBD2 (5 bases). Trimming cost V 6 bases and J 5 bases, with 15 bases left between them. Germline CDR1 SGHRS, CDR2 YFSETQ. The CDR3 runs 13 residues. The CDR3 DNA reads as TGCGCCAGCACGTCTGCGGGTTTCAACGAGCAGTACTTC. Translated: CASTSAGFNEQYF.

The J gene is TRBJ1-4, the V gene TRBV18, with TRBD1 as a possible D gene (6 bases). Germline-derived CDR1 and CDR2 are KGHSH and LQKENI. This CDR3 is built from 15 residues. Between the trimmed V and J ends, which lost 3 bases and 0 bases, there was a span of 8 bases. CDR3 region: CASSPRQATNEKLFF. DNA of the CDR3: TGTGCCAGCTCACCTCGACAGGCAACTAATGAAAAACTGTTTTTT. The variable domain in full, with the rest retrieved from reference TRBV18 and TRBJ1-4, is NAGVMQNPRHLVRRRGQEARLRCSPMKGHSHVYWYRQLPEEGLKFMVYLQKENIIDESGMPKERFSAEFPKEGPSILRIQQVVRGDSAAYFCASSPRQATNEKLFFGSGTQLSVL.

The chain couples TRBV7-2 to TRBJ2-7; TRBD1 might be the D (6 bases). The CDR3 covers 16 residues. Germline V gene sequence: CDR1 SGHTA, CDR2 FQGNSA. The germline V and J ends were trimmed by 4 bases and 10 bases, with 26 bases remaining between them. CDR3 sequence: CASSSAYRDLIPIQYF. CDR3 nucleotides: TGTGCCAGCAGCTCAGCTTACAGGGATTTAATCCCAATACAGTACTTC.

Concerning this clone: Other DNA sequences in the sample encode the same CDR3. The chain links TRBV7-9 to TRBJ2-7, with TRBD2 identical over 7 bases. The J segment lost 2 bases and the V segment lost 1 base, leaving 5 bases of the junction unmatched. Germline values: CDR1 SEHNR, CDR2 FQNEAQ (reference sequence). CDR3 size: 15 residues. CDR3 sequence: CASSLGAGVTYEQYF. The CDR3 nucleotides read TGTGCCAGCAGCTTAGGGGCGGGAGTTACCTACGAGCAGTACTTC.

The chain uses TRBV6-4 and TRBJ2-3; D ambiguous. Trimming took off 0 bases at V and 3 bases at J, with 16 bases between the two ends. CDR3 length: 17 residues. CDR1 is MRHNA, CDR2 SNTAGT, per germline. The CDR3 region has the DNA TGTGCCAGCAGTGACTCGAACCCATCAGACCTAACAGATACGCAGTATTTT. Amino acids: CASSDSNPSDLTDTQYF.

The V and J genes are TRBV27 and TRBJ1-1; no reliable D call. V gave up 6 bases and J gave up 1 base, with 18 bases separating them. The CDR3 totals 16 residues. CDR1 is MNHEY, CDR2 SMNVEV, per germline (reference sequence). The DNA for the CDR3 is TGTGCCAGCAGCCACACCACGGGCTCGGGGAACACTGAAGCTTTCTTT. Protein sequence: CASSHTTGSGNTEAFF.

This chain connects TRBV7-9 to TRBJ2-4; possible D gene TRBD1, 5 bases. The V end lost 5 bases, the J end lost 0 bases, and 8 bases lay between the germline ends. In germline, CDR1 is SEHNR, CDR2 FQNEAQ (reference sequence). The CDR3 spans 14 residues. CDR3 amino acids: CASSLRGAKNIQYF. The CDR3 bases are TGTGCCAGCAGCCTAAGGGGAGCCAAAAACATTCAGTACTTC. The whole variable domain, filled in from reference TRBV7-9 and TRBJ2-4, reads DTGVSQNPRHKITKRGQNVTFRCDPISEHNRLYWYRQTLGQGPEFLTYFQNEAQLEKSRLLSDRFSAERPKGSFSTLEIQRTEQGDSAMYLCASSLRGAKNIQYFGAGTRLSVL.

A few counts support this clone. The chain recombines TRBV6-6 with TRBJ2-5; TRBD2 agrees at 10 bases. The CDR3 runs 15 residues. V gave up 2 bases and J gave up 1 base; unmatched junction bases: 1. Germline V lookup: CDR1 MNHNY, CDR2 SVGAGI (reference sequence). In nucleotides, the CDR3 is TGTGCCAGCAGTTACCAGCGGGAGGGCCAAGAGACCCAGTACTTC. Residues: CASSYQREGQETQYF.

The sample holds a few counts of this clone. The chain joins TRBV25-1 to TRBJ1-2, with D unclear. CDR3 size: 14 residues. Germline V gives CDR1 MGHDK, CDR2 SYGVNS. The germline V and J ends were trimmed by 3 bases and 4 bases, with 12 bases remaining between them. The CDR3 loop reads CASSDPGSVYGYTF. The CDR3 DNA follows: TGTGCCAGCAGTGACCCGGGATCAGTCTATGGCTACACCTTC.

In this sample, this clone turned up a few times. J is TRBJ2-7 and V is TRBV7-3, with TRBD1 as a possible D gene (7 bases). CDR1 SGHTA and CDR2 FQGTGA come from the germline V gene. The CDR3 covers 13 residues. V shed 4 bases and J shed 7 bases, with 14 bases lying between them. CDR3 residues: CASSSDQGGEQYF. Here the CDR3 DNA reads TGTGCCAGCAGCTCAGACCAGGGGGGAGAGCAGTACTTC.

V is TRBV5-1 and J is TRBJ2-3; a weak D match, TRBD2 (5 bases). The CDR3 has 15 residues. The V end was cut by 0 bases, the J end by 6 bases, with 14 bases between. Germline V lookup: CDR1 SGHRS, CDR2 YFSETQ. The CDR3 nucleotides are TGCGCCAGCAGCTTGGAGGGAGCGCCCTGGGATACGCAGTATTTT. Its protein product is CASSLEGAPWDTQYF.